The following is a T cell receptor (beta chain) sequence with its context. What it binds is not known. The run depth of the assay was deep. As handled by the study authors: Filtering differed for immunoSEQ, which gave only junction sequences without quality scores. Generated by immunoSEQ multiplex PCR, the TCRdb table keeps only in-frame clones and is missing some. V and J calls and clone size are as listed in that table; D and trimming were resolved from the DNA. This sample has approximately 1.5 million clones; roughly 98.5% occur once, and the top ten carry about 0.35%. The data belong to a study of shared clonotypes between healthy human individuals. Study outcomes and limitations: The study found about 5% of naive CD4 clonotypes shared across a few donors.

The CDR3 loop spans 13 amino acids. Per germline, CDR1 SGHTA and CDR2 FQGNSA. V shed 4 bases and J shed 4 bases, with 11 bases lying between them. The sequence was collected from a man younger than 45 in good health. Specimen: naive CD4+ T cells sorted from blood. The subset denotes: CD45RA+ positively selected. The gene calls are TRBV7-2 and TRBJ2-7; D remains unclear. This CDR3 reads CASSSNLVYEQYF. Here the CDR3 DNA reads TGTGCCAGCAGCTCCAACCTAGTTTACGAGCAGTACTTC.